These T cell receptor beta chains were read from a single sample in a study of CD8 T cells in Susac syndrome. Via MiXCR, TCRdb re-called the immunoSEQ multiplex PCR reads, giving one row per CDR3 protein. The sample has around 110,000 distinct CDR3 sequences, over 90% seen once; the top ten hold about 0.13%. The material sequenced was CD4+ T cells from PBMCs. These receptors were obtained from a human donor with Susac syndrome. The CDR3 runs from the conserved cysteine through the conserved F or W. The D gene is left open where the match is weak. Only some rows state a clone size, as once, few, many or a class for expanded clones.

abundance	d_gene	v_gene	j_gene	CDR3nt	CDR3aa
NA	NA	TRBV7-2	TRBJ2-7	TGTGCCAGCAGCTTACCCCCGTCCAGTATGCACTTC	CASSLPPSSMHF
NA	NA	TRBV4-2	TRBJ2-1	TGTGCCAGCAGCCAAGATTCGGGTAACAATGAGCAGTTCTTC	CASSQDSGNNEQFF
NA	NA	TRBV20-1	TRBJ2-5	TGCAGTGCTAGTGGACAGCGAGAGACCCAGTACTTC	CSASGQRETQYF
few	NA	TRBV7-3	TRBJ2-6	TGTGCCAGCAGCCCTGGGGCCAACGTCCTGACTTTC	CASSPGANVLTF
NA	NA	TRBV11-2	TRBJ1-2	TGTGCCAGCAGCGGGGACGGGACACGCTATGGCTACACCTTC	CASSGDGTRYGYTF
NA	NA	TRBV25-1	TRBJ2-7	TGTGCCAGCATTCCCGGGGGCAGCTCCTACGAGCAGTACTTC	CASIPGGSSYEQYF
NA	TRBD1	TRBV4-2	TRBJ1-2	TGTGCCAGCAGCCAAAACCTACAGGGGGCTAACTATGGCTACACCTTC	CASSQNLQGANYGYTF
NA	TRBD2	TRBV20-1	TRBJ2-4	TGCAGTGCTAGGCGGGAGCTAGCCAAAAACATTCAGTACTTC	CSARRELAKNIQYF
NA	TRBD2	TRBV4-1	TRBJ2-3	TGCGCCAGCAGCCGCCTCCCCTCGGCGGGAGGGTATACGCAGTATTTT	CASSRLPSAGGYTQYF
once	NA	TRBV24-1	TRBJ2-5	TGTGCCACCAGTGAAGGCGGACTAAGTCAAGAGACCCAGTACTTC	CATSEGGLSQETQYF
NA	NA	TRBV30	TRBJ2-1	TGTGCCTGGAGTGTATTCCATGAGCAGTTCTTC	CAWSVFHEQFF
NA	TRBD1	TRBV29-1	TRBJ1-1	TGCAGCGTTGGTCAGGGGGCGACCGCTGAAGCTTTCTTT	CSVGQGATAEAFF
NA	TRBD1	TRBV10-3	TRBJ2-2	TGTGCCATCAGTGACGGACAGGGGAAAACCGGGGAGCTGTTTTTT	CAISDGQGKTGELFF
NA	NA	TRBV5-1	TRBJ1-4	TGCGCCAGCAGCTCCGGGGGTGAGGGGGGAAAACTGTTTTTT	CASSSGGEGGKLFF
NA	NA	TRBV4-2	TRBJ2-7	TGTGCCAGCAGCCAAGATCAGGGCGGAATACCCTACGAGCAGTACTTC	CASSQDQGGIPYEQYF
once	NA	TRBV5-4	TRBJ1-5	TGTGCCAGCAGTATCGGGACGGATAATCAGCCCCAGCATTTT	CASSIGTDNQPQHF
NA	TRBD2	TRBV3-1	TRBJ2-1	TGTGCCAGCAGGGAATCTAGCGGAGGCTACAATGAGCAGTTCTTC	CASRESSGGYNEQFF
NA	TRBD1	TRBV12-3/TRBV12-4	TRBJ2-5	TGTGCCAGCAGTCCGCAGGGGACAGGGGGGCAAGAGACCCAGTACTTC	CASSPQGTGGQETQYF
NA	NA	TRBV29-1	TRBJ2-3	TGCAGCGGGGGACAAAACCCCACAGATACGCAGTATTTT	CSGGQNPTDTQYF
NA	NA	TRBV5-1	TRBJ2-2	TGCGCCAGCAGCCACACCGGGACGGCGAACACCGGGGAGCTGTTTTTT	CASSHTGTANTGELFF
NA	NA	TRBV29-1	TRBJ1-1	TGCAGCGGAGAACGGGGGGTGAACACTGAAGCTTTCTTT	CSGERGVNTEAFF
NA	TRBD2	TRBV4-1	TRBJ2-1	TGCGCCAGCAGCTCACGGACTAGCGGGAGTATGAATGAGCAGTTCTTC	CASSSRTSGSMNEQFF
NA	NA	TRBV29-1	TRBJ1-2	TGCAGCGTTGAAGTGGGTCCCTATGGCTACACCTTC	CSVEVGPYGYTF
NA	NA	TRBV29-1	TRBJ1-2	TGCAGCGTTTCGACAGTTAACTATGGCTACACCTTC	CSVSTVNYGYTF
NA	NA	TRBV29-1	TRBJ1-1	TGCAGCGGGGGGGCAGGCCCTGAAGCTTTCTTT	CSGGAGPEAFF
NA	NA	TRBV20-1	TRBJ2-2	TGCAGTGCTAGAACTAGCTTTGGAGTTACCGGGGAGCTGTTTTTT	CSARTSFGVTGELFF
NA	TRBD2	TRBV9	TRBJ2-5	TGTGCCAGCAGCGTAGGACTAGCGGACCAAGAGACCCAGTACTTC	CASSVGLADQETQYF
NA	NA	TRBV3-1	TRBJ2-7	TGTGCCAGCAGCCCTGGAGTAGGCGAGCAGTACTTC	CASSPGVGEQYF
NA	TRBD1	TRBV7-6	TRBJ1-2	TGTGCCAGCCGTCCCGGGACAGACAACTATGGCTACACCTTC	CASRPGTDNYGYTF
NA	NA	TRBV9	TRBJ2-3	TGTGCCAGCAGCGTAGATTGGAGAGATACGCAGTATTTT	CASSVDWRDTQYF
NA	TRBD1	TRBV2	TRBJ2-3	TGTGCCAGGTCCAGGGGGCATACGCAGTATTTT	CARSRGHTQYF
NA	NA	TRBV2	TRBJ2-1	TGTGCCAGCAGTTACAGCGGAGACTCCTACAATGAGCAGTTCTTC	CASSYSGDSYNEQFF
NA	NA	TRBV12-3/TRBV12-4	TRBJ1-1	TGTGCCAGCAGTTTCTCATTGGACAGAAAGAACACTGAAGCTTTCTTT	CASSFSLDRKNTEAFF
NA	TRBD2	TRBV3-1	TRBJ2-1	TGTGCCAGCAGCCGAACTAGCGGATACACCTACAATGAGCAGTTCTTC	CASSRTSGYTYNEQFF
NA	NA	TRBV20-1	TRBJ2-7	TGCAGTGGGGGGGACTCGTTAAGCTCCTACGAGCAGTACTTC	CSGGDSLSSYEQYF
NA	TRBD2	TRBV20-1	TRBJ2-7	TGCAGTGCAAACACCGCGGGACTAGCGGGAGGAGTGTACTACGAGCAGTACTTC	CSANTAGLAGGVYYEQYF
NA	NA	TRBV27	TRBJ1-2	TGTGCCAGCAGTTCCCGGGACCAGAGTGGCTACACCTTC	CASSSRDQSGYTF
NA	NA	TRBV6-6	TRBJ2-2	TGTGCCAGCAGTTACTCGAAGACTAGTCAAGTCGGGGAGCTGTTTTTT	CASSYSKTSQVGELFF
NA	TRBD2	TRBV2	TRBJ2-1	TGTGCCAGCAGGCCATTTAGCGGGGGCTCCTACAATGAGCAGTTCTTC	CASRPFSGGSYNEQFF
few	NA	TRBV25-1	TRBJ1-5	TGTGCCAGCAGTCCAGGTGGTAGCAATCAGCCCCAGCATTTT	CASSPGGSNQPQHF
NA	NA	TRBV20-1	TRBJ2-1	TGCACCTCATGGTTTGGCAATGAGCAGTTCTTC	CTSWFGNEQFF
NA	TRBD1	TRBV2	TRBJ2-7	TGTGCCAGCGAGACAGGGAGCTCCTACGAGCAGTACTTC	CASETGSSYEQYF
NA	TRBD2	TRBV7-7	TRBJ2-5	TGTGCTAGCAGCTTAGCCCCGGGGGGTCTAGTGACCCAGTACTTC	CASSLAPGGLVTQYF
NA	NA	TRBV7-2	TRBJ2-5	TGTGCCAGCAGCTTAGGAGGGGAGTACCAAGAGACCCAGTACTTC	CASSLGGEYQETQYF
NA	NA	TRBV5-1	TRBJ2-6	TGCGCCAGCAGCTCCGGGATCTACCCCCTCTCTGGGGCCAACGTCCTGACTTTC	CASSSGIYPLSGANVLTF
NA	TRBD1	TRBV5-1	TRBJ1-1	TGCGCCAGCAGCCAGGGGGGCCCACACACTGAAGCTTTCTTT	CASSQGGPHTEAFF
once	TRBD1	TRBV5-1	TRBJ1-1	TGCGCCAGCAGTGAGTGGACAGGGCAGAACACTGAAGCTTTCTTT	CASSEWTGQNTEAFF
NA	TRBD2	TRBV20-1	TRBJ2-1	TGCAGTGCTAGAGACTTCGTGACTAGCGGGTATGAGCAGTTCTTC	CSARDFVTSGYEQFF
NA	NA	TRBV12-3/TRBV12-4	TRBJ2-5	TGTGCCAGCAGTTTAAAGGGCTCTGAGACCCAGTACTTC	CASSLKGSETQYF
NA	NA	TRBV2	TRBJ2-7	TGTGCCAGCGGAGCCCGCCCAGCGGAGCAGTACTTC	CASGARPAEQYF
once	NA	TRBV20-1	TRBJ2-7	TGCAGTGCTAGAGGGGACGGGAATCCCTACGAGCAGTACTTC	CSARGDGNPYEQYF
NA	NA	TRBV5-4	TRBJ2-5	TGTGCCAGCAGCCTTCAGGGGACTCAAGAGACCCAGTACTTC	CASSLQGTQETQYF
once	TRBD2	TRBV5-1	TRBJ2-2	TGCGCCAGCAGCGGCGGGACTAGCGCGAACACCGGGGAGCTGTTTTTT	CASSGGTSANTGELFF
NA	NA	TRBV5-1	TRBJ2-7	TGCGCCAGCAGCACAGGGGAGGGCGAGCAGTACTTC	CASSTGEGEQYF
NA	NA	TRBV12-3/TRBV12-4	TRBJ2-3	TGTGCCAGCAGTTTCACCTTCACAGGAGAAAGGGATACGCAGTATTTT	CASSFTFTGERDTQYF
NA	NA	TRBV29-1	TRBJ1-5	TGCAGCCCATGGGCAGGGATCTTAAATCAGCCCCAGCATTTT	CSPWAGILNQPQHF
NA	TRBD1	TRBV5-1	TRBJ2-7	TGCGCCAGCAGACCCGGAGACAGGGGATCGGGCGAGCAGTACTTC	CASRPGDRGSGEQYF
NA	NA	TRBV29-1	TRBJ2-7	TGCAGCGCCAAAGGGGGACCCGCCTCCTACGAGCAGTACTTC	CSAKGGPASYEQYF
NA	NA	TRBV6-2/TRBV6-3	TRBJ2-2	TGTGCCAGCACCGCTCGGAGGGCCGGCGGCGGGGAGCTGTTTTTT	CASTARRAGGGELFF
NA	TRBD1	TRBV24-1	TRBJ2-7	TGTGCCACCAGTGACCTTCCGGGACAGGTAAAGATTTCCTACGAGCAGTACTTC	CATSDLPGQVKISYEQYF